The 10 T cell receptor beta chains presented below share a single source sample, sequenced in a study of blood T cells in healthy people across ages. Using a J-beta primer mix together with a sample-barcoded 5' primer, a second PCR was run for roughly 6 to 12 cycles. TCRdb reprocessed the 5' RACE reads with MiXCR, giving one entry per CDR3 protein. The table includes roughly 720,000 distinct CDR3 sequences, approximately 55% detected once. Material: blood. Every receptor here comes from an elderly man in good health.

The chain combines TRBV7-8 with TRBJ1-5; 8 bases map to TRBD1. Per the germline V gene, CDR1 is SGHVS and CDR2 is FQNEAQ. The CDR3 is 16 residues long. Unmatched junction bases numbered 9, after V lost 5 bases and J lost 3 bases. This chain's CDR3 is CASSARGTGLNQPQHF. DNA for the CDR3: TGTGCCAGCAGCGCTCGAGGGACAGGACTCAATCAGCCCCAGCATTTT.

This chain uses TRBV12-3 or TRBV12-4 with TRBJ2-5; D uncertain. V was shortened by 8 bases and J by 2 bases, with 9 bases between the two germline ends. The CDR3 totals 12 residues. CDR3 in amino acids: CASGKPQETQYF. In nucleotides, the CDR3 is TGTGCCAGCGGGAAGCCTCAAGAGACCCAGTACTTC.

The rearrangement uses TRBV3-1 and TRBJ2-7; TRBD2 matches at 8 bases. The V segment lost 1 base and the J segment 4 bases; nucleotides outside the gene matches: 3. The length of the CDR3 is 14 residues. Germline loops: CDR1 LGHDT, CDR2 YNNKEL (reference sequence). This CDR3 is CASSQGGTRYEQYF. The DNA for the CDR3 is TGTGCCAGCAGCCAAGGCGGGACTAGATACGAGCAGTACTTC.

The rearrangement links TRBV12-5 to TRBJ1-3, with a weak D call TRBD1 (6 bases). CDR1 and CDR2 (germline): LGHNT, FRNRAP. The V and J ends lost 8 bases and 2 bases respectively, with 13 bases between them. This CDR3 has 14 amino acids. The CDR3 here is CASLPSGAGNTIYF. As DNA, the CDR3 is TGTGCTAGTTTACCCTCAGGGGCTGGAAACACCATATATTTT.

This chain connects TRBV3-1 to TRBJ2-5; TRBD1 matches 12 bases. V was pared by 3 bases and J by 11 bases, with 10 bases of the junction left unmatched. Germline CDR1 reads LGHDT; CDR2 reads YNNKEL (reference sequence). The CDR3 is 15 amino acids. For the CDR3, the DNA is TGTGCCAGCAGCCACTGGGACAGGGGGCGCAATGAGCAGTACTTC. Encoded protein: CASSHWDRGRNEQYF.

This chain uses TRBV18 with TRBJ1-2, with D unclear. The V end lost 4 bases, the J end lost 3 bases, and 6 bases lay between the germline ends. CDR3 length equals 12 residues. Germline V lookup: CDR1 KGHSH, CDR2 LQKENI. The CDR3 bases are TGTGCCAGCTCACTCGAAGACTATGGCTACACCTTC. Protein: CASSLEDYGYTF.

CDR3 DNA: TGTGCCAGCAGTTTACAGAGGCGGGGCAATGAGCAGTTCTTC. Translating gives CASSLQRRGNEQFF. This chain connects TRBV27 to TRBJ2-1, with a weak D call TRBD2 (6 bases). Trimming removed 2 bases at V and 6 bases at J, with 11 bases between. This CDR3 has 14 amino acids. Germline CDR1 reads MNHEY; CDR2 reads SMNVEV (reference sequence).

This clonotype was observed a handful of times. V and J are TRBV4-2 and TRBJ2-7, with 7 bases aligning to TRBD2. This CDR3 contains 19 residues. The trim removed 0 bases at V and 1 base at J, leaving 15 bases unmatched. The germline gives CDR1 LGHNA, CDR2 YNFKEQ. The CDR3 protein is CASSQEGRLAVSLSYEQYF. The CDR3, as DNA: TGTGCCAGCAGCCAAGAAGGACGGCTAGCGGTCTCCCTTTCCTACGAGCAGTACTTC.

V usage is TRBV25-1 and J usage is TRBJ2-2; D might be TRBD1 or TRBD2, each matching 5 bases. The V end lost 5 bases, the J end lost 4 bases, and 14 bases lay between the germline ends. The CDR3 consists of 15 residues. Germline loops: CDR1 MGHDK, CDR2 SYGVNS. The CDR3: CASSLIGGGTGELFF. Written as DNA, the CDR3 is TGTGCCAGCAGTCTTATCGGTGGGGGCACCGGGGAGCTGTTTTTT.

This clonotype was seen more than once but under ten times. This rearrangement joins TRBV28 to TRBJ2-1, with D maybe TRBD2 (5 bases). The V end was cut by 4 bases, the J end by 7 bases, with 14 bases between. Germline-derived CDR1 and CDR2 are MDHEN and SYDVKM. The CDR3 contains 14 residues. As DNA, the CDR3 is TGTGCCAGCAGTTCACTAGGTGAACGGAATGAGCAGTTCTTC. Translation: CASSSLGERNEQFF.